This T cell receptor beta chain was identified during a study of T-cell reconstitution after alpha-beta-depleted transplantation in children. Study-level points and caveats: Several hundred expanded graft clones reportedly gave rise to the alpha-beta T cells present about two months after transplant. T-cell counts and diversity at one year post-transplant came mainly from newly produced T cells. High day-60 TCRbeta diversity in some patients came from surviving recipient T cells and thymic progenitors.

A few counts support this clonotype. Its cognate antigen is unknown. Preparing the TCRbeta library involved the use of unique molecular identifiers. Each CDR3 protein gets one entry after TCRdb re-called the PCR reads with MiXCR. The sample consists of approximately 220,000 distinct CDR3 sequences, approximately 15% of them appearing once. J gave up 7 bases and V 4 bases, and 12 bases lay outside the gene matches. CDR1 and CDR2 from the germline V gene are SGHNT and YYREEE (reference sequence). This CDR3 region has 15 residues. The input for sequencing was PBMCs, mostly from graft donor cells, taken 360 days after TCRalphabeta/CD19-depleted stem cell transplant. The chain couples TRBV5-4 to TRBJ1-1; the match to TRBD1 covers 8 bases. The clonotype comes from a male patient between 2 and 10 years old who had a stem cell transplant for acute lymphoblastic leukemia, so the T cells may come from the graft donor. CDR3 amino acids: CASSPPGQEFNEAFF. The CDR3, as DNA: TGTGCCAGCAGCCCTCCGGGACAGGAGTTTAATGAAGCTTTCTTT.